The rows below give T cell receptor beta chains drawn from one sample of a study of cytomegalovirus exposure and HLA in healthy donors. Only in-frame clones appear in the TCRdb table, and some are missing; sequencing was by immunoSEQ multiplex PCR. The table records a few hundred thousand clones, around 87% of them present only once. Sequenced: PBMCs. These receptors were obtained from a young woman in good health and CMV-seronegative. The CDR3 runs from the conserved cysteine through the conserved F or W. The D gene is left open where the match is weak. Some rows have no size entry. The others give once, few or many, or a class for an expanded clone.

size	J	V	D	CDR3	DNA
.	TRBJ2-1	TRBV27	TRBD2	CASSFRGTSGYNEQFF	TGTGCCAGCAGTTTCCGAGGGACTAGCGGATACAATGAGCAGTTCTTC
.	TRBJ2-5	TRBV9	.	CASSGSGVQETQYF	TGTGCCAGCAGCGGGTCCGGGGTCCAAGAGACCCAGTACTTC
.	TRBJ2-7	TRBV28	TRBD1	CASSLDREWSEQYF	TGTGCCAGCAGTTTAGACAGGGAATGGTCCGAGCAGTACTTC
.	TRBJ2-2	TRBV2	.	CASRASGVGELFF	TGTGCCAGCCGTGCGTCGGGGGTCGGGGAGCTGTTTTTT
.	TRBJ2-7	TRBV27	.	CASSLSQGRTYEQYF	TGTGCCAGCAGTTTATCGCAGGGTCGAACCTACGAGCAGTACTTC
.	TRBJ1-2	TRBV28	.	CASSPIMDTLYGYTF	TGTGCCAGCAGTCCGATTATGGACACGCTCTATGGCTACACCTTC
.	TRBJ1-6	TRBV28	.	CASSSLIGSSYNSPLHF	TGTGCCAGCAGTTCCTTAATCGGGAGCTCCTATAATTCACCCCTCCACTTT
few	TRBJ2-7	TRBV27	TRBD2	CASSPGTSGSYEQYF	TGTGCCAGCAGTCCAGGGACTAGCGGGAGCTACGAGCAGTACTTC
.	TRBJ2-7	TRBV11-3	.	CASARTDGYEQYF	TGTGCCAGCGCCCGGACAGATGGCTACGAGCAGTACTTC
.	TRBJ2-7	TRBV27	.	CASSLGPPRREQYF	TGTGCCAGCAGTTTGGGGCCGCCCCGCCGCGAGCAGTACTTC
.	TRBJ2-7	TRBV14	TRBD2	CASSQDRGGPGEQYF	TGTGCCAGCAGCCAAGATCGGGGGGGCCCTGGCGAGCAGTACTTC
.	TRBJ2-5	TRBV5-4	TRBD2	CASSFLVERLAVYQETQYF	TGTGCCAGCAGCTTTCTGGTTGAAAGACTAGCGGTTTACCAAGAGACCCAGTACTTC
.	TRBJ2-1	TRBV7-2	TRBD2	CASSLWGEGRYNEQFF	TGTGCCAGCAGTCTTTGGGGGGAGGGCCGATACAATGAGCAGTTCTTC
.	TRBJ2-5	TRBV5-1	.	CASSLGTPQETQYF	TGCGCCAGCAGTCTGGGGACACCTCAAGAGACCCAGTACTTC
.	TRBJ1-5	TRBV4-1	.	CASSQDIGRGLNQPQHF	TGCGCCAGCAGCCAAGATATCGGGAGGGGGTTGAATCAGCCCCAGCATTTT
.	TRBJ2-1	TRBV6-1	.	CASSEQGDLEQFF	TGTGCCAGCAGTGAACAAGGGGACTTGGAGCAGTTCTTC
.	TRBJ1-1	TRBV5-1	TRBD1	CASSPTRRQGTEAFF	TGCGCCAGCAGCCCAACCCGACGACAGGGCACTGAAGCTTTCTTT
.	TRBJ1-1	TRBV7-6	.	CASSSAGGGSTEAFF	TGTGCCAGCAGCTCGGCCGGGGGGGGGAGCACTGAAGCTTTCTTT
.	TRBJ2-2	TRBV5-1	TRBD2	CASSLGTSASNTGELFF	TGCGCCAGCAGCTTGGGGACTAGCGCGTCGAACACCGGGGAGCTGTTTTTT
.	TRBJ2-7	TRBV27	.	CASSPGVRSYEQYF	TGTGCCAGCAGTCCGGGAGTAAGAAGCTACGAGCAGTACTTC
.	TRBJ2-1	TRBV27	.	CASRDHGGGYNEQFF	TGTGCCAGCAGAGACCACGGGGGAGGCTACAATGAGCAGTTCTTC
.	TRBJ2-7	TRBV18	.	CASSPRTDEQYF	TGTGCCAGCTCACCACGGACAGACGAGCAGTACTTC
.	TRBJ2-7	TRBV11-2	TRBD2	CASSLGTGGLSSYEQYF	TGTGCCAGCAGCTTAGGTACCGGGGGACTAAGCTCCTACGAGCAGTACTTC
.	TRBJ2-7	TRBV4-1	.	CASSQGDGTLYEQYF	TGCGCCAGCAGCCAAGGGGACGGGACACTGTACGAGCAGTACTTC
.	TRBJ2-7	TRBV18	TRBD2	CASSPSSGPLEQYF	TGTGCCAGCTCACCTTCTAGCGGACCCCTCGAGCAGTACTTC
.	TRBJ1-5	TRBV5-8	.	CASSYRDPQKTDQPQHF	TGTGCCAGCAGTTACCGGGATCCACAGAAAACCGATCAGCCCCAGCATTTT
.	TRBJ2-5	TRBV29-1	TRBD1	CSVDRGGETQYF	TGCAGCGTCGACAGGGGGGGAGAGACCCAGTACTTC
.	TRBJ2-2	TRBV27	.	CASSLRQITGELFF	TGTGCCAGCAGTTTAAGACAAATCACCGGGGAGCTGTTTTTT
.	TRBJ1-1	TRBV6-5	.	CASSYSIRIEAFF	TGTGCCAGCAGTTACTCGATCAGGATTGAAGCTTTCTTT
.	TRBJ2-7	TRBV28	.	CASSPGRGYEQYF	TGTGCCAGCAGCCCCGGGAGAGGTTACGAGCAGTACTTC
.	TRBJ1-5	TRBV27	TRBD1	CASSTDRVGNQPQHF	TGTGCCAGCAGTACGGACAGGGTAGGCAATCAGCCCCAGCATTTT
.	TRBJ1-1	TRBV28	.	CASSFLERNTEAFF	TGTGCCAGCAGTTTCTTGGAGCGGAACACTGAAGCTTTCTTT
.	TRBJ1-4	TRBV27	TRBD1	CASSPADRRRKEKLFF	TGTGCCAGCAGTCCAGCGGACAGGCGGAGAAAGGAAAAACTGTTTTTT
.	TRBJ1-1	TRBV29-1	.	CSVERTVGGTEAFF	TGCAGCGTTGAGAGGACAGTGGGGGGGACTGAAGCTTTCTTT
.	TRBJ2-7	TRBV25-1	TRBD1	CASSERGTVYEQYF	TGTGCCAGCAGTGAAAGGGGGACAGTCTACGAGCAGTACTTC
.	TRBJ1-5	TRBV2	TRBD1	CASRPGGNQPQHF	TGTGCCAGCAGGCCAGGGGGAAATCAGCCCCAGCATTTT
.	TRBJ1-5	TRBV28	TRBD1	CASSLGTGVQPQHF	TGTGCCAGCAGTTTGGGAACAGGGGTTCAGCCCCAGCATTTT
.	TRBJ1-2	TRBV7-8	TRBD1	CASSSQPTGDTNYGYTF	TGTGCCAGCAGCTCTCAACCCACAGGGGATACTAACTATGGCTACACCTTC
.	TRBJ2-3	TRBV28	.	CASTPTGPTADTQYF	TGTGCCAGCACCCCCACAGGCCCCACGGCAGATACGCAGTATTTT
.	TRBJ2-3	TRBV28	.	CASSLPLRDTQYF	TGTGCCAGCAGTTTACCCCTACGAGATACGCAGTATTTT
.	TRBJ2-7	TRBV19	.	CASGSTTYEQYF	TGTGCCAGTGGGAGTACCACCTACGAGCAGTACTTC
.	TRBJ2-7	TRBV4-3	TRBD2	CASSQDRGRDEQYF	TGCGCCAGCAGCCAAGATCGCGGGAGAGATGAGCAGTACTTC
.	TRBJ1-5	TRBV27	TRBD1	CASSKQGDAGQPQHF	TGTGCCAGCTCCAAACAGGGGGACGCGGGTCAGCCCCAGCATTTT
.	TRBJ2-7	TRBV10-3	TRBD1	CAINRGQGIYEQYF	TGTGCCATCAACCGGGGACAGGGGATCTACGAGCAGTACTTC